These T cell receptor beta chains were read from a single sample in a study of cytomegalovirus exposure and HLA in healthy donors. The table came from immunoSEQ multiplex PCR; TCRdb's copy has only in-frame clones and leaves some out. The sample carries 120,000 or so clones, about 83% recorded once. Sequencing was performed on PBMCs. The receptors were sampled from a woman between 25 and 40 years old in good health and CMV-seronegative. Both conserved end residues are part of each CDR3. The order of the fields is J gene, clone size, D gene, V gene, CDR3 protein, CDR3 DNA. D genes are given only for firm matches. Part of the rows lack a size; the others show once, few, many or a class for expanded clones.

j_gene: TRBJ1-1; abundance: NA; d_gene: TRBD1; v_gene: TRBV18; CDR3aa: CASSPGTGMNTEAFF; CDR3nt: TGTGCCAGCTCACCTGGGACAGGGATGAACACTGAAGCTTTCTTT
j_gene: TRBJ2-3; abundance: NA; d_gene: TRBD1; v_gene: TRBV29-1; CDR3aa: CSVDGTGPPDTQYF; CDR3nt: TGCAGCGTTGACGGGACAGGGCCCCCAGATACGCAGTATTTT
j_gene: TRBJ2-7; abundance: NA; d_gene: NA; v_gene: TRBV7-2; CDR3aa: CASSLGTSLYEQYF; CDR3nt: TGTGCCAGCAGCTTAGGGACTTCGCTCTACGAGCAGTACTTC
j_gene: TRBJ2-7; abundance: NA; d_gene: TRBD2; v_gene: TRBV5-1; CDR3aa: CASSFLAGGLSYEQYF; CDR3nt: TGCGCCAGCAGCTTCCTAGCGGGGGGGCTGTCCTACGAGCAGTACTTC
j_gene: TRBJ2-1; abundance: NA; d_gene: TRBD2; v_gene: TRBV19; CDR3aa: CASSTTGTTGYEQFF; CDR3nt: TGTGCCAGTAGTACTACCGGGACTACAGGCTATGAGCAGTTCTTC
j_gene: TRBJ2-2; abundance: NA; d_gene: TRBD2; v_gene: TRBV7-2; CDR3aa: CASSSRLAENTGELFF; CDR3nt: TGTGCCAGCAGCTCAAGACTAGCGGAGAACACCGGGGAGCTGTTTTTT
j_gene: TRBJ2-2; abundance: NA; d_gene: NA; v_gene: TRBV4-2; CDR3aa: CASSQTGSTGAGELFF; CDR3nt: TGTGCCAGCAGCCAAACCGGGTCCACCGGCGCCGGGGAGCTGTTTTTT
j_gene: TRBJ2-3; abundance: NA; d_gene: NA; v_gene: TRBV5-1; CDR3aa: CASSPFSKNTDTQYF; CDR3nt: TGCGCCAGCAGCCCATTTAGCAAGAACACAGATACGCAGTATTTT
j_gene: TRBJ1-2; abundance: NA; d_gene: TRBD1; v_gene: TRBV4-3; CDR3aa: CASSQGRQGGPINYGYTF; CDR3nt: TGCGCCAGCAGCCAAGGTCGACAGGGTGGGCCTATTAACTATGGCTACACCTTC
j_gene: TRBJ1-1; abundance: NA; d_gene: TRBD1; v_gene: TRBV5-3; CDR3aa: CARSSLTGGNTEAFF; CDR3nt: TGTGCCAGAAGCTCTCTGACAGGGGGGAACACTGAAGCTTTCTTT
j_gene: TRBJ1-1; abundance: few; d_gene: TRBD1; v_gene: TRBV27; CDR3aa: CASSPRGPDEAFF; CDR3nt: TGTGCCAGCAGTCCCAGGGGGCCGGACGAAGCTTTCTTT
j_gene: TRBJ1-2; abundance: few; d_gene: NA; v_gene: TRBV7-9; CDR3aa: CASSPSGGHGYTF; CDR3nt: TGTGCCAGCAGCCCCTCGGGGGGCCATGGCTACACCTTC
j_gene: TRBJ1-1; abundance: NA; d_gene: NA; v_gene: TRBV2; CDR3aa: CASGLAAEAFF; CDR3nt: TGTGCCAGCGGTCTTGCGGCTGAAGCTTTCTTT
j_gene: TRBJ1-3; abundance: few; d_gene: NA; v_gene: TRBV5-6; CDR3aa: CASSLTGISGNTIYF; CDR3nt: TGTGCCAGCAGCTTGACAGGGATCTCTGGAAACACCATATATTTT
j_gene: TRBJ2-4; abundance: NA; d_gene: TRBD1; v_gene: TRBV28; CDR3aa: CASSNRGLGNIQYF; CDR3nt: TGTGCCAGCAGCAACAGGGGGCTGGGAAACATTCAGTACTTC
j_gene: TRBJ2-5; abundance: NA; d_gene: TRBD2; v_gene: TRBV5-1; CDR3aa: CASSLAVGGGQETQYF; CDR3nt: TGCGCCAGCAGCTTGGCAGTCGGCGGGGGGCAAGAGACCCAGTACTTC
j_gene: TRBJ2-3; abundance: NA; d_gene: NA; v_gene: TRBV7-3; CDR3aa: CASSSQGDTQYF; CDR3nt: TGTGCCAGCAGCTCCCAGGGAGATACGCAGTATTTT
j_gene: TRBJ2-5; abundance: few; d_gene: TRBD2; v_gene: TRBV6-6; CDR3aa: CASYTSGGPRETQYF; CDR3nt: TGTGCCAGCTATACGAGCGGGGGGCCGAGGGAGACCCAGTACTTC
j_gene: TRBJ2-5; abundance: NA; d_gene: TRBD2; v_gene: TRBV19; CDR3aa: CASSPRRLAGGLETQYF; CDR3nt: TGTGCCAGTAGTCCACGCCGACTAGCGGGGGGGCTAGAGACCCAGTACTTC
j_gene: TRBJ2-7; abundance: NA; d_gene: NA; v_gene: TRBV7-9; CDR3aa: CASSLEGRAYEQYF; CDR3nt: TGTGCCAGCAGCTTAGAGGGCAGGGCCTACGAGCAGTACTTC
j_gene: TRBJ2-3; abundance: NA; d_gene: TRBD1; v_gene: TRBV7-2; CDR3aa: CASRMTGGTDTQYF; CDR3nt: TGTGCCAGCAGAATGACAGGGGGCACAGATACGCAGTATTTT
j_gene: TRBJ2-1; abundance: NA; d_gene: TRBD2; v_gene: TRBV4-2; CDR3aa: CASSQLEGPGGAENEQFF; CDR3nt: TGTGCCAGCAGCCAGCTAGAGGGTCCCGGGGGGGCCGAGAATGAGCAGTTCTTC
j_gene: TRBJ1-3; abundance: NA; d_gene: NA; v_gene: TRBV11-3; CDR3aa: CASSPRRDFGNTIYF; CDR3nt: TGTGCCAGCAGCCCTCGGAGGGACTTTGGAAACACCATATATTTT
j_gene: TRBJ2-7; abundance: NA; d_gene: NA; v_gene: TRBV7-2; CDR3aa: CASKPRGTEEQYF; CDR3nt: TGTGCCAGCAAACCCCGGGGTACCGAGGAGCAGTACTTC
j_gene: TRBJ2-1; abundance: NA; d_gene: NA; v_gene: TRBV7-2; CDR3aa: CASSLDGQGFYNEQFF; CDR3nt: TGTGCCAGCAGCTTAGATGGGCAGGGCTTCTACAATGAGCAGTTCTTC
j_gene: TRBJ2-5; abundance: NA; d_gene: TRBD1; v_gene: TRBV30; CDR3aa: CAWSVLAGGAETQYF; CDR3nt: TGTGCCTGGAGTGTACTGGCAGGGGGAGCAGAGACCCAGTACTTC
j_gene: TRBJ1-2; abundance: few; d_gene: TRBD1; v_gene: TRBV5-1; CDR3aa: CASGQDPANYGYTF; CDR3nt: TGCGCCAGCGGACAGGACCCAGCTAACTATGGCTACACCTTC
j_gene: TRBJ2-5; abundance: NA; d_gene: NA; v_gene: TRBV6-5; CDR3aa: CASSPLAGAAETQYF; CDR3nt: TGTGCCAGCAGTCCCCTTGCGGGGGCCGCGGAGACCCAGTACTTC
j_gene: TRBJ2-7; abundance: NA; d_gene: TRBD2; v_gene: TRBV9; CDR3aa: CASSVEAGGLLSYEQYF; CDR3nt: TGTGCCAGCAGCGTAGAAGCGGGGGGCCTACTCTCCTACGAGCAGTACTTC
j_gene: TRBJ2-7; abundance: once; d_gene: TRBD2; v_gene: TRBV12-5; CDR3aa: CASGNFPNLAGVHSYEQYF; CDR3nt: TGTGCTAGTGGCAACTTCCCCAATCTAGCGGGGGTTCACTCCTACGAGCAGTACTTC
j_gene: TRBJ1-5; abundance: NA; d_gene: NA; v_gene: TRBV6-4; CDR3aa: CASSDAGPANQPQHF; CDR3nt: TGTGCCAGCAGTGACGCGGGGCCTGCCAATCAGCCCCAGCATTTT
j_gene: TRBJ2-3; abundance: NA; d_gene: TRBD2; v_gene: TRBV11-2; CDR3aa: CASSLGLAGRTDTQYF; CDR3nt: TGTGCCAGCAGCTTAGGACTAGCGGGACGCACAGATACGCAGTATTTT
j_gene: TRBJ1-2; abundance: NA; d_gene: NA; v_gene: TRBV9; CDR3aa: CASSPPGAGSYGYTF; CDR3nt: TGTGCCAGCAGCCCACCTGGGGCAGGGTCCTATGGCTACACCTTC
j_gene: TRBJ2-5; abundance: once; d_gene: NA; v_gene: TRBV11-2; CDR3aa: CASSRGTQETQYF; CDR3nt: TGTGCCAGCAGTCGCGGGACCCAAGAGACCCAGTACTTC
j_gene: TRBJ2-7; abundance: few; d_gene: NA; v_gene: TRBV9; CDR3aa: CASSVSRNSEQYF; CDR3nt: TGTGCCAGCAGCGTTAGCAGAAACTCCGAGCAGTACTTC
j_gene: TRBJ2-2; abundance: few; d_gene: TRBD2; v_gene: TRBV5-1; CDR3aa: CASSLGGGSGELFF; CDR3nt: TGCGCCAGCAGCCTCGGCGGGGGTTCCGGGGAGCTGTTTTTT
j_gene: TRBJ2-1; abundance: NA; d_gene: NA; v_gene: TRBV7-7; CDR3aa: CASSFDFYNEQFF; CDR3nt: TGTGCCAGCAGCTTTGACTTTTACAATGAGCAGTTCTTC
j_gene: TRBJ2-7; abundance: NA; d_gene: TRBD2; v_gene: TRBV5-1; CDR3aa: CASSYGLAGGSYEQYF; CDR3nt: TGCGCCAGCAGCTACGGACTAGCGGGGGGCTCCTACGAGCAGTACTTC
j_gene: TRBJ2-3; abundance: NA; d_gene: NA; v_gene: TRBV7-2; CDR3aa: CASSLGGLQSTQYF; CDR3nt: TGTGCCAGCAGTTTGGGGGGTCTACAATCTACGCAGTATTTT
j_gene: TRBJ2-7; abundance: NA; d_gene: NA; v_gene: TRBV14; CDR3aa: CASSQDGTYLYEQYF; CDR3nt: TGTGCCAGCAGCCAAGATGGGACATATCTCTACGAGCAGTACTTC
j_gene: TRBJ2-1; abundance: NA; d_gene: NA; v_gene: TRBV18; CDR3aa: CASQQTAGIDEQFF; CDR3nt: TGTGCCAGCCAACAGACAGCGGGCATTGATGAGCAGTTCTTC
j_gene: TRBJ1-4; abundance: NA; d_gene: NA; v_gene: TRBV6-1; CDR3aa: CASSELRGTNEKLFF; CDR3nt: TGTGCCAGCAGTGAATTGAGGGGGACTAATGAAAAACTGTTTTTT
j_gene: TRBJ1-1; abundance: once; d_gene: TRBD1; v_gene: TRBV9; CDR3aa: CASSAPAGTGLRNTEAFF; CDR3nt: TGTGCCAGCAGCGCCCCAGCTGGGACAGGGTTAAGGAACACTGAAGCTTTCTTT
j_gene: TRBJ1-1; abundance: NA; d_gene: NA; v_gene: TRBV5-8; CDR3aa: CASSLQAMNTEAFF; CDR3nt: TGTGCCAGCAGCTTACAGGCGATGAACACTGAAGCTTTCTTT